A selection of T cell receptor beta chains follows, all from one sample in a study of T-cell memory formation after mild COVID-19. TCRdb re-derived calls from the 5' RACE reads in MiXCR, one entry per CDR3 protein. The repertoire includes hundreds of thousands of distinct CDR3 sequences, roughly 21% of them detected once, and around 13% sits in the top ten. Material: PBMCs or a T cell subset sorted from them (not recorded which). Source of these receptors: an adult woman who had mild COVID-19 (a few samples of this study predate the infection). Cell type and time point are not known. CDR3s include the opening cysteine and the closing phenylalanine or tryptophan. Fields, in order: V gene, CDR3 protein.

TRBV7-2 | CASSSAPRAYEQYF
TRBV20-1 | CSAINSLNEQFF
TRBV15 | CATSRVGGSQPQHF
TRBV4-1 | CASSQVRTSYNEQFF
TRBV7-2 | CASSPPLTVNYGYTF
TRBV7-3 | CASSLVSDTEAFF
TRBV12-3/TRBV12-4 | CASSLGGGREAFF
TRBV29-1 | CSVRTGSGNSPLHF
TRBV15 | CATAGGPGYNEQFF
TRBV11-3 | CASSFTTGGRGEQYF
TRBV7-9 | CASSAGQGWETQYF
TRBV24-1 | CATSDFGQGGNEQFF
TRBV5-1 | CASSLGGTGRDTQYF
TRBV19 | CASSRGYETQYF
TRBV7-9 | CASAWGAPETQYF
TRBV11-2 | CASSPYHGHEQFF
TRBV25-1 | CASSEGTGGYTF
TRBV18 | CASSGNRPPSNEQFF
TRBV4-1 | CASSQPSGAGTDTQYF
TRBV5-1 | CASSGWGDTEAFF
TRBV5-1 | CASSPSAGGTDTQYF
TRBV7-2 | CASSLGGTGGTYEQYF
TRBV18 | CASSPGGRAKEKLFF
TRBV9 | CASSVGLAGFTDTQYF
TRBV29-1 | CSVLMGEREWEQYF
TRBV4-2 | CASSQGISDSQEAFF
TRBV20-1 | CSAILAGVLQPNEQFF
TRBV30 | CAWSEGVPNYGYTF
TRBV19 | CASSTGAFGELFF
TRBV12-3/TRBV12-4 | CASSRRQGSNTGELFF
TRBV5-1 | CASSPRGTGGLDYGYTF
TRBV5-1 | CASSLRQGPGELFF
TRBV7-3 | CASSLLSGGQETQYF
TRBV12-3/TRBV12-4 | CASHPPSGQETQYF
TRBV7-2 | CASSPQGRSETQYF
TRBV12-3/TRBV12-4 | CASSLASTGDGYTF
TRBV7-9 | CASSFSGVNYNEQFF
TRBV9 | CASSVSGTSGAYEQYF
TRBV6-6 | CASSYDLDSSYEQYF
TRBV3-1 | CASSPRGSVSEAFF
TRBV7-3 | CASSPQGSAYTEAFF
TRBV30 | CAWSVIAGPYNEQFF
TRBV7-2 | CASSLNPVWSDTEAFF
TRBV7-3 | CASSPPELVNTGELFF
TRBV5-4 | CASSLAKGPYGYTF
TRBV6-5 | CASSYPRYEQYF
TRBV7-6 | CASSLGGLAVNEQFF
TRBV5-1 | CASSWPDRGNYGYTF
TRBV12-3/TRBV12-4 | CASSLRREYEQYF
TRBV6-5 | CASSQVGLSNTDTQYF
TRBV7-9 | CASSSQGAVTEAFF
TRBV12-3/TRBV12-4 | CASSLFFTNTGELFF